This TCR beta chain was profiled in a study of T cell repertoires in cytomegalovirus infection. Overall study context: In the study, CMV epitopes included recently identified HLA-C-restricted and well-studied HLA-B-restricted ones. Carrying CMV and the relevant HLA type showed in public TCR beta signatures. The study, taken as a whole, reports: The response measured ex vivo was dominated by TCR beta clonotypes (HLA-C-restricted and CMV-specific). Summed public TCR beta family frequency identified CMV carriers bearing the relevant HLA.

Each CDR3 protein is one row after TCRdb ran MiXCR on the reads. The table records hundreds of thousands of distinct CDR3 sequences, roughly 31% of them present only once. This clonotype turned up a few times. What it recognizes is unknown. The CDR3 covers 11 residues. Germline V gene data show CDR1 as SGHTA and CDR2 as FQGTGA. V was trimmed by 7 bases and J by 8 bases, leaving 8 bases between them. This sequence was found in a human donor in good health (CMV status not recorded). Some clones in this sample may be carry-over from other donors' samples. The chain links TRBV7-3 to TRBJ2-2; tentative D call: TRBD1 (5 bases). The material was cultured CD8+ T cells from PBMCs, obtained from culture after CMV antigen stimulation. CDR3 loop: CASTSGGELFF. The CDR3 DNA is TGTGCCAGCACCTCAGGGGGGGAGCTGTTTTTT.